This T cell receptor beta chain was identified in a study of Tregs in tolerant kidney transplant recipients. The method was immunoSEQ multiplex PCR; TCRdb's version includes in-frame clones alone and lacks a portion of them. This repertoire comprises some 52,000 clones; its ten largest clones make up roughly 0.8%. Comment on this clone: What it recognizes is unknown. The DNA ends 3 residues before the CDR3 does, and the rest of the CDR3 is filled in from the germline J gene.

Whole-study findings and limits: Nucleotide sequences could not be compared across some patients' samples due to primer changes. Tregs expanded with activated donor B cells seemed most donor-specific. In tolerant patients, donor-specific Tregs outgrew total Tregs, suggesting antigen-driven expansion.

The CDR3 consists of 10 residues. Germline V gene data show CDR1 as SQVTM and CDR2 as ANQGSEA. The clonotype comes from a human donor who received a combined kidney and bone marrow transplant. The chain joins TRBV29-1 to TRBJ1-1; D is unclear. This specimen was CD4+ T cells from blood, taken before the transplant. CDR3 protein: CSVGFREAFF. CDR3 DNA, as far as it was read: TGCAGCGTTGGGTTTAGAGAA.